This T cell receptor beta chain derives from a study of T cell changes during pregnancy in multiple sclerosis. Trimming took off 3 bases at V and 4 bases at J, with 18 bases between the two ends. The CDR3 loop spans 16 amino acids. Germline V gene sequence: CDR1 LNHDA, CDR2 SQIVND (reference sequence). Generated by immunoSEQ multiplex PCR, the TCRdb table keeps only in-frame clones and is missing some. This sample has tens of thousands of clones, with roughly 90% found just once. The chain joins TRBV19 to TRBJ1-2; no definite D call. The source is a female donor in good health, enrolled as a control in a pregnancy study. The material was CD4+ T cells from peripheral blood mononuclear cells, obtained in the third trimester of pregnancy. CDR3 sequence (DNA): TGTGCCAGTAGTATTGGTGAGAGGGTAATGACCTATGGCTACACCTTC. Amino acids: CASSIGERVMTYGYTF. Using reference TRBV19 and TRBJ1-2 for the parts outside the CDR3, the full variable domain is DGGITQSPKYLFRKEGQNVTLSCEQNLNHDAMYWYRQDPGQGLRLIYYSQIVNDFQKGDIAEGYSVSREKKESFPLTVTSAQKNPTAFYLCASSIGERVMTYGYTFGSGTRLTVV.